This entry lists 18 T cell receptor beta chains sequenced from one sample in a study of T cells in Graves' hyperthyroidism and ophthalmopathy. RNA transcripts were the template for amplifying TCR beta CDR3 regions. The TCR CDR3 was amplified in a first-round RT-PCR using the HTBI primer set. From the multiplex PCR reads, TCRdb called clonotypes with MiXCR, one entry per CDR3 protein. The table records 450,000 to 700,000 distinct CDR3 sequences, more than 45% of them present only once. The sequenced material came from peripheral blood or thyroid tissue (not recorded which). The receptor source for this set is an adult woman with Graves' disease, either hyperthyroidism or ophthalmopathy (not recorded which).

This clonotype has a count of ten or more. V and J are TRBV2 and TRBJ1-2, with D perhaps matching TRBD1 (5 bases). The germline V and J ends were trimmed by 8 bases and 8 bases, with 9 bases remaining between them. The CDR3 spans 10 residues. Germline CDR1 is SNHLY and CDR2 is FYNNEI. In DNA form, the CDR3 reads TGTGCCAGCGGGACGCGGGGCTACACCTTC. This codes for CASGTRGYTF. The complete variable domain, with remaining parts taken from reference TRBV2 and TRBJ1-2, reads EPEVTQTPSHQVTQMGQEVILRCVPISNHLYFYWYRQILGQKVEFLVSFYNNEISEKSEIFDDQFSVERPDGSNFTLKIRSTKLEDSAMYFCASGTRGYTFGSGTRLTVV.

This clonotype was counted ten times or more. The DNA of the CDR3 is TGCAGCGTTGCGGAAGGGTTGGTGTCCACTGAAGCTTTCTTT. Its protein product is CSVAEGLVSTEAFF. This rearrangement joins TRBV29-1 to TRBJ1-1; D is uncertain. The V and J ends lost 4 bases and 4 bases respectively, with 16 bases between them. The CDR3 consists of 14 residues. CDR1 and CDR2 from the germline V gene are SQVTM and ANQGSEA.

The V gene is TRBV20-1, the J gene TRBJ2-5; TRBD2 matches at 7 bases. Germline V lookup: CDR1 DFQATT, CDR2 SNEGSKA (reference sequence). The trim removed 6 bases at V and 5 bases at J, leaving 15 bases unmatched. The CDR3 covers 15 residues. The CDR3 is CSAAPLVGRVETQYF. CDR3 nucleotides: TGCAGTGCCGCCCCCCTAGTGGGGAGGGTGGAGACCCAGTACTTC.

In this sample, this clonotype turned up many times. This chain joins TRBV9 and TRBJ2-2; TRBD2 aligns across 7 bases. The V gene's germline CDR1 is SGDLS and CDR2 YYNGEE. Germline trimming cut 0 bases from V and 3 bases from J; bases unmatched to any gene: 5. The CDR3 has 16 residues. The CDR3 here is CASSVELATYTGELFF. The DNA for the CDR3 is TGTGCCAGCAGCGTAGAACTAGCGACCTACACCGGGGAGCTGTTTTTT. Full variable domain (outside the CDR3, taken from reference TRBV9 and TRBJ2-2): DSGVTQTPKHLITATGQRVTLRCSPRSGDLSVYWYQQSLDQGLQFLIQYYNGEERAKGNILERFSAQQFPDLHSELNLSSLELGDSALYFCASSVELATYTGELFFGEGSRLTVL.

The chain couples TRBV29-1 to TRBJ1-2; D remains ambiguous. The ends were cut back, 4 bases at V and 0 bases at J, with 9 bases in the middle. This CDR3 region has 13 residues. Germline lookup yields CDR1 SQVTM and CDR2 ANQGSEA. The CDR3 spells CSVVLGTNYGYTF. CDR3 bases: TGCAGCGTTGTCTTAGGTACTAACTATGGCTACACCTTC.

This clonotype was seen at least ten times. The chain combines TRBV20-1 with TRBJ1-6; 8 bases match TRBD1. The CDR3 has 16 residues. Germline V gene sequence: CDR1 DFQATT, CDR2 SNEGSKA (reference sequence). V gave up 6 bases and J gave up 1 base; unmatched junction bases: 8. As DNA, the CDR3 is TGCAGTGCGACCTTGACAGGGGCTTCCTATAATTCACCCCTCCACTTT. As protein: CSATLTGASYNSPLHF.

The chain has TRBV2 and TRBJ1-4; tentative D call: TRBD1 (6 bases). This CDR3 region has 19 residues. Germline V gene sequence: CDR1 SNHLY, CDR2 FYNNEI. V was pared by 4 bases and J by 0 bases, with 21 bases between. Here the CDR3 DNA reads TGTGCCAGCAGTGCTCTCTTGTGGACTGGACAGCCAACTAATGAAAAACTGTTTTTT. It translates to CASSALLWTGQPTNEKLFF.

This clonotype was counted many times. V gene TRBV4-1 combines with J gene TRBJ2-7, with D uncertain. Germline V gene data show CDR1 as MGHRA and CDR2 as YSYEKL. V gave up 3 bases and J gave up 5 bases, with 8 bases separating them. The length of the CDR3 is 12 residues. CDR3 sequence: CASSHGNNEQYF. The CDR3 DNA is TGCGCCAGCAGCCATGGGAATAACGAGCAGTACTTC.

V gene TRBV5-4 combines with J gene TRBJ2-2; D not certain. Germline V CDR1 and CDR2: SGHNT, YYREEE (reference sequence). This CDR3 is 13 amino acids long. V shed 1 base and J shed 8 bases, with 9 bases lying between them. The chain's CDR3 is CASSLMAEGELFF. CDR3 coding DNA: TGTGCCAGCAGCTTGATGGCGGAGGGGGAGCTGTTTTTT. Using reference TRBV5-4 and TRBJ2-2 for the parts outside the CDR3, the full variable domain is ETGVTQSPTHLIKTRGQQVTLRCSSQSGHNTVSWYQQALGQGPQFIFQYYREEENGRGNFPPRFSGLQFPNYSSELNVNALELDDSALYLCASSLMAEGELFFGEGSRLTVL.

This chain joins TRBV10-3 and TRBJ2-5, with D possibly matching TRBD1 (7 bases). The V gene lost 8 bases and the J gene lost 5 bases, with 18 bases spanning the gap. The CDR3 has 14 amino acids. CDR1 and CDR2 (germline): ENHRY, SYGVKD. The CDR3 loop reads CAIGAGGMMETQYF. CDR3 nucleotides: TGTGCCATCGGGGCAGGGGGGATGATGGAGACCCAGTACTTC.

A remark on this clonotype: The CDR3 ends on some other residue instead of the conserved phenylalanine or tryptophan, so this is likely a read error. No DNA is shown, since the ends of the CDR3 on it are uncertain; the CDR3 is the one TCRdb lists. The chain recombines TRBV20-1 with TRBJ1-3. Per germline, CDR1 DFQATT and CDR2 SNEGSKA (reference sequence). The CDR3 has 8 amino acids, counting both end residues. CDR3 amino acids: CSATRRLA.

This clonotype was detected many times. The V call is TRBV7-6, the J call TRBJ2-7; D is unresolved. Germline V gene data show CDR1 as SGHVS and CDR2 as FNYEAQ. Deletions cut 5 bases from V and 3 bases from J, with 14 bases between. This CDR3 contains 14 residues. CDR3 sequence reads: CASSLSTQIYEQYF. Here the CDR3 DNA reads TGTGCCAGCAGCCTCTCGACTCAAATCTACGAGCAGTACTTC.

This clonotype was counted at least ten times. The gene calls are TRBV7-9 and TRBJ1-2; D uncertain. The CDR3 spans 13 residues. Per the germline V gene, CDR1 is SEHNR and CDR2 is FQNEAQ (reference sequence). V gave up 3 bases and J gave up 3 bases, with 8 bases separating them. Here the CDR3 reads CASSLYRDYGYTF. DNA for the CDR3: TGTGCCAGCAGCTTGTACAGAGACTATGGCTACACCTTC.

The chain uses TRBV11-2 and TRBJ2-7, with D possibly TRBD1 on 6 matching bases. V was trimmed by 0 bases and J by 0 bases, leaving 12 bases between them. CDR1 and CDR2 from the germline V gene are SGHAT and FQNNGV. The CDR3 is 16 residues long. CDR3 sequence: CASSLELQGSSYEQYF. The CDR3 DNA is TGTGCCAGCAGCTTAGAACTCCAGGGGAGCTCCTACGAGCAGTACTTC.

As concerns this clonotype: Compared with germline, one end of the junction differs, possibly owing to a read error. This chain links TRBV15 with TRBJ2-7, with a possible D match to TRBD2 (5 bases). Germline-derived CDR1 and CDR2 are LNHNV and YYDKDF (reference sequence). The CDR3 has 16 amino acids. In DNA form, the CDR3 reads TGTGCTACCAGCAGTCCGGGGTTTTCGAATTCCTACGAGCAGTACTTC. Translation gives CATSSPGFSNSYEQYF.

The DNA of the CDR3 is TGCAGCGTTGGGGACGGCTACGGAGAGCAGTACTTC. The encoded protein is CSVGDGYGEQYF. The chain links TRBV29-1 to TRBJ2-7; D might be TRBD1 or TRBD2, each matching 5 bases. The CDR3 extends over 12 amino acids. The V end lost 4 bases, the J end lost 7 bases, and 14 bases lay between the germline ends. Germline V lookup: CDR1 SQVTM, CDR2 ANQGSEA.

CDR3 DNA: TGTGCCAGCAGCACGTCCGGGACAGCAGCGATTTACGAGCAGTACTTC. Its protein is CASSTSGTAAIYEQYF. The V gene is TRBV7-2, the J gene TRBJ2-7; 7 bases are a match to TRBD1. Germline loops: CDR1 SGHTA, CDR2 FQGNSA. V dropped 5 bases and J dropped 4; count of bases not matched to a gene: 14. The CDR3 length is 16 residues. The entire variable domain, with the rest obtained from reference TRBV7-2 and TRBJ2-7, is as follows: GAGVSQSPSNKVTEKGKDVELRCDPISGHTALYWYRQSLGQGLEFLIYFQGNSAPDKSGLPSDRFSAERTGGSVSTLTIQRTQQEDSAVYLCASSTSGTAAIYEQYFGPGTRLTVT.

The chain uses TRBV13 and TRBJ2-2; 10 bases are a match to TRBD2. Per germline, CDR1 PRHDT and CDR2 FYEKMQ (reference sequence). The V and J ends lost 0 bases and 0 bases, in that order; junction bases with no gene match: 4. The CDR3 is 18 residues long. The CDR3 sequence is CASSLGELAGTNTGELFF. DNA for the CDR3: TGTGCCAGCAGCTTAGGCGAACTAGCGGGAACGAACACCGGGGAGCTGTTTTTT.